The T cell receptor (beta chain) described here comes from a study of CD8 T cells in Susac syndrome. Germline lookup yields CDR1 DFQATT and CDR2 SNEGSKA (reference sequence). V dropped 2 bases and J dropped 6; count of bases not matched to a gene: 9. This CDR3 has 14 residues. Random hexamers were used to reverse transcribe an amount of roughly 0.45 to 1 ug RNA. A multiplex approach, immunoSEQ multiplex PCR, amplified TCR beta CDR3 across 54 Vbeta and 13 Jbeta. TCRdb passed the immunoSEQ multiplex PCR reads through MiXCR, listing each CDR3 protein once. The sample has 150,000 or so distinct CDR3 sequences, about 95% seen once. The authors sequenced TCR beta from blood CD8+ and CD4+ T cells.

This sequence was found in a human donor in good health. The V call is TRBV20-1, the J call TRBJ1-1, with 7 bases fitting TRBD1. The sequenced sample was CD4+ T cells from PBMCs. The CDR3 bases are TGCAGTGCTAGATCTATGACAGGGCCCGCTGAAGCTTTCTTT. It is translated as CSARSMTGPAEAFF.